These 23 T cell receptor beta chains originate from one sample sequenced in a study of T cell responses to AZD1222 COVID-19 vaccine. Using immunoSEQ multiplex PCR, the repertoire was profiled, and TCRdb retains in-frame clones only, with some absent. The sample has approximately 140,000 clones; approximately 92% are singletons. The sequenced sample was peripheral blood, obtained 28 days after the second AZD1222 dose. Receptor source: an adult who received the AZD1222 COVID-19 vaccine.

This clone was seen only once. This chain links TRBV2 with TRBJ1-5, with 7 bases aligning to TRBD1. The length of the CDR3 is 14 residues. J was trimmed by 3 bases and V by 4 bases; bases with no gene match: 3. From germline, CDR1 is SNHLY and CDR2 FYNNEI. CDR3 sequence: CASSATGPNQPQHF. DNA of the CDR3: TGTGCCAGCAGTGCGACAGGGCCCAATCAGCCCCAGCATTTT.

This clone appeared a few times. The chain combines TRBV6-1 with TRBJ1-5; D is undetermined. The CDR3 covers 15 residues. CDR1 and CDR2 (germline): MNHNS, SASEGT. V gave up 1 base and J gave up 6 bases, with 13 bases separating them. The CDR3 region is CASSEGAIRGQPQHF. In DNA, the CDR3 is TGTGCCAGCAGTGAAGGAGCGATACGCGGTCAGCCCCAGCATTTT.

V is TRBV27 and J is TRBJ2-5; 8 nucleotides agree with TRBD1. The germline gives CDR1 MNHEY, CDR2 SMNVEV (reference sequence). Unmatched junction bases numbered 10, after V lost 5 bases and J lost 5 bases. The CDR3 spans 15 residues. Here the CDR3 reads CASSHASGGQETQYF. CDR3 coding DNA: TGTGCCAGCAGTCATGCGTCAGGGGGCCAGGAGACCCAGTACTTC.

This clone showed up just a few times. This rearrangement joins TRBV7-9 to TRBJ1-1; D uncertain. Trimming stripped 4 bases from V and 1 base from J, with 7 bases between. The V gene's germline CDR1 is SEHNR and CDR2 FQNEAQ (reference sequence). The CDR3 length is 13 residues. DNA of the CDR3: TGTGCCAGCAGCTCTGACAAGAACACTGAAGCTTTCTTT. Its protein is CASSSDKNTEAFF. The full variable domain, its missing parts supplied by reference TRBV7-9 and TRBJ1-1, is DTGVSQNPRHKITKRGQNVTFRCDPISEHNRLYWYRQTLGQGPEFLTYFQNEAQLEKSRLLSDRFSAERPKGSFSTLEIQRTEQGDSAMYLCASSSDKNTEAFFGQGTRLTVV.

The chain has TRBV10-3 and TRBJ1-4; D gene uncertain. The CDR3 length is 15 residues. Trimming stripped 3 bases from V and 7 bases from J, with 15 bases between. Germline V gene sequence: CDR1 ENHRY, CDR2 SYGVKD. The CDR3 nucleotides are TGTGCCATCAGTGACGCGGTCGCCGGGCGTGAAAAACTGTTTTTT. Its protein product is CAISDAVAGREKLFF.

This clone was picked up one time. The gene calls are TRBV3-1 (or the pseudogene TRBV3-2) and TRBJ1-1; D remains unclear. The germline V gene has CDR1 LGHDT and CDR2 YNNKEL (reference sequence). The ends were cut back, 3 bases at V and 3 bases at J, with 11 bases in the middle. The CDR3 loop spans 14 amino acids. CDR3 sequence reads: CASSQGRSHTEAFF. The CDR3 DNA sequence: TGTGCCAGCAGCCAGGGTCGGTCGCACACTGAAGCTTTCTTT.

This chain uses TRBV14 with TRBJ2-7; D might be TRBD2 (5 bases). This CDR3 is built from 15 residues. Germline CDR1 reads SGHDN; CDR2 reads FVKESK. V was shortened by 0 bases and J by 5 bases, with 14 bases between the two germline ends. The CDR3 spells CASSQDPPAVHEQYF. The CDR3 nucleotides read TGTGCCAGCAGCCAAGACCCCCCAGCGGTACACGAGCAGTACTTC.

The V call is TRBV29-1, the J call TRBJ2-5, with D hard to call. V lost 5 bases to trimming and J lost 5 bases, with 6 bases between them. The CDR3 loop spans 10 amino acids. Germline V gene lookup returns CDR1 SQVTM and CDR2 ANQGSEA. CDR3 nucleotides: TGCAGCGTTCGAGTTGAGACCCAGTACTTC. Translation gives CSVRVETQYF.

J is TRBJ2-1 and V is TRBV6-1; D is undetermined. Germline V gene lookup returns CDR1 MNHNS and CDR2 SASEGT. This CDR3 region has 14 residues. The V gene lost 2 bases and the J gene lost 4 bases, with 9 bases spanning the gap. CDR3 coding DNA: TGTGCCAGCAGTGAAAACGTCCTATACAATGAGCAGTTCTTC. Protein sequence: CASSENVLYNEQFF.

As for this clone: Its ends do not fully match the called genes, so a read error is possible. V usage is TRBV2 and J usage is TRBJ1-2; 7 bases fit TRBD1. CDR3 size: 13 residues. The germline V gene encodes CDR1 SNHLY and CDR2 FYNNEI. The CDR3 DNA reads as TGTGCCAGCAACCGGGACAGTAACTATGGCTACGCCTTC. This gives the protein CASNRDSNYGYAF.

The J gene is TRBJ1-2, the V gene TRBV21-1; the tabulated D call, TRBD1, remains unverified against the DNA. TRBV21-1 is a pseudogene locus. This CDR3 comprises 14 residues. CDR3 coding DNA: TGTGCCAGCAGCAAAAATGACAGGGCTGATGGCTACACCTTC. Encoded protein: CASSKNDRADGYTF.

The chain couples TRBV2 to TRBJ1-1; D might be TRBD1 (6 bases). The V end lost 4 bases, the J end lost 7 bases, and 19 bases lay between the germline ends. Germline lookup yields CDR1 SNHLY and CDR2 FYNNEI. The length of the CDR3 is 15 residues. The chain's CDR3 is CASSVHDGQNNEAFF. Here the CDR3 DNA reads TGTGCCAGCAGTGTTCACGATGGACAGAATAATGAAGCTTTCTTT. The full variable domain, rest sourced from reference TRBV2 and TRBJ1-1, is EPEVTQTPSHQVTQMGQEVILRCVPISNHLYFYWYRQILGQKVEFLVSFYNNEISEKSEIFDDQFSVERPDGSNFTLKIRSTKLEDSAMYFCASSVHDGQNNEAFFGQGTRLTVV.

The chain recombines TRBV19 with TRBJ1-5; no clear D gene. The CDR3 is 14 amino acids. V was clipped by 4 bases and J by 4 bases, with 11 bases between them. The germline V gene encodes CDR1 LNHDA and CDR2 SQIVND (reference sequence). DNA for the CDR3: TGTGCCAGTAGTAAGCTCATCTCAAATCAGCCCCAGCATTTT. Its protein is CASSKLISNQPQHF.

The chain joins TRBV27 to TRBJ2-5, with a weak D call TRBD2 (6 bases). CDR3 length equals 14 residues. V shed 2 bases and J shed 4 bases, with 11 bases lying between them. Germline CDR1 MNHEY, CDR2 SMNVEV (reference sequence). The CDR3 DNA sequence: TGTGCCAGCAGTTTAGAGGGAGGTAGAGAGACCCAGTACTTC. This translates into CASSLEGGRETQYF.

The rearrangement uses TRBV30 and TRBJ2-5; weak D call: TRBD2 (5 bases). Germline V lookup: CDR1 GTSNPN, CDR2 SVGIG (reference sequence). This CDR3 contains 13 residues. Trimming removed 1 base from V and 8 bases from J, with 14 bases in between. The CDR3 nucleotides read TGTGCCTGGAGTGGCCGGACTGTCCCAACCCAGTACTTC. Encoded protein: CAWSGRTVPTQYF.

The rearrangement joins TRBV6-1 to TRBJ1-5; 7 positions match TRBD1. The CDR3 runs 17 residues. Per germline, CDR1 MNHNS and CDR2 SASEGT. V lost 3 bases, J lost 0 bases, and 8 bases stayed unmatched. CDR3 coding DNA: TGTGCCAGCAGTGACACCCGGACAGGTAATAGCAATCAGCCCCAGCATTTT. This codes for CASSDTRTGNSNQPQHF.

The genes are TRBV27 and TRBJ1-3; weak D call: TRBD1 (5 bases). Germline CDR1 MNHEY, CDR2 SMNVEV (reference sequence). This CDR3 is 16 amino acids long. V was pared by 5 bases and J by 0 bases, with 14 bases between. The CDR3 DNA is TGTGCCAGCAGTACTTCATCCGGGGGCTCTGGAAACACCATATATTTT. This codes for CASSTSSGGSGNTIYF.

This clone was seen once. The CDR3 nucleotides read TGTGCCAGCAGCCAAGAGGGGGGACTAAATCTTGGGCAGTTCTTC. Translating gives CASSQEGGLNLGQFF. V and J are TRBV3-1 (or the pseudogene TRBV3-2) and TRBJ2-1, with TRBD2 identical over 7 bases. The V gene end was trimmed by 0 bases and the J gene end by 12 bases; junction bases not matched to a gene: 11. The CDR3 loop spans 15 amino acids. Germline V gene lookup returns CDR1 LGHDT and CDR2 YNNKEL (reference sequence).

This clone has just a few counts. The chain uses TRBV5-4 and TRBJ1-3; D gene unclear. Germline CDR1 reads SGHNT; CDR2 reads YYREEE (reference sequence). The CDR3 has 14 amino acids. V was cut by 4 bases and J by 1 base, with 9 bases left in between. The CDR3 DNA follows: TGTGCCAGCAGCCCCGATGTTTCTGGAAACACCATATATTTT. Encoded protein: CASSPDVSGNTIYF.

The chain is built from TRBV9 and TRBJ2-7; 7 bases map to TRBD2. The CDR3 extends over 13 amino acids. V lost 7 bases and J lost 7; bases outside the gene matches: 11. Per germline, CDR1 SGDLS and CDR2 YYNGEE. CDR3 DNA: TGTGCCAGCTCCGGGACTATGGGTAAAGAGCAGTACTTC. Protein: CASSGTMGKEQYF.

CDR3 sequence reads: CASTWTTGFLNGYTF. The CDR3 nucleotides read TGTGCCAGCACGTGGACGACTGGGTTTCTAAATGGCTACACCTTC. V and J are TRBV6-7 and TRBJ1-2, with unresolved D. TRBV6-7 qualifies as an ORF whose function is uncertain. This CDR3 has 15 residues. V was trimmed by 7 bases and J by 6 bases, leaving 21 bases between them.

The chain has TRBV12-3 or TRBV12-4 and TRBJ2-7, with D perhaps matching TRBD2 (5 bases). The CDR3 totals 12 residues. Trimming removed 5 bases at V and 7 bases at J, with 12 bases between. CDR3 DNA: TGTGCCAGCAGTGCCCTCCGGGGAGAGCAGTACTTC. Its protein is CASSALRGEQYF.

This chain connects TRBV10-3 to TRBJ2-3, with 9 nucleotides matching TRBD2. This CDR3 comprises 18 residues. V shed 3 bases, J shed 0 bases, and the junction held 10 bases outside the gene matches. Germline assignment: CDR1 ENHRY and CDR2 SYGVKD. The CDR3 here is CAISDRGSGRPSTDTQYF. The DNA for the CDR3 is TGTGCCATCAGTGATAGGGGTAGCGGGAGACCTAGCACAGATACGCAGTATTTT.